This TCR beta chain is from a study of blood T cell repertoires in COVID-19. As for the study in general: Acute and convalescent COVID-19 specimens originated in the United States, Italy and Spain. T cells, B-cell-depleted T cells, or PBMCs supplied cDNA or gDNA.

Under the authors' procedure: Reference gene primer amplification in the assay estimated nucleated cell counts. The table came from immunoSEQ multiplex PCR; TCRdb's copy has only in-frame clones and leaves some out. The DNA was the basis for D and trimming; V, J and clone size are from that table. The table records 200,000 or so clones, 80% to 90% of them present only once. Clinical histories supplied by participants themselves formed the basis of cohort assignment. The ends lost 4 bases at V and 2 bases at J; junction bases unmatched: 3. The V gene's germline CDR1 is SGHRS and CDR2 YFSETQ. The CDR3 length is 14 residues.

V gene TRBV5-1 combines with J gene TRBJ2-7, with TRBD1 matching over 10 bases. This TCR was sampled from a woman in her thirties or forties with acute COVID-19. Material: PBMCs or T cells enriched from blood (not recorded which). The CDR3 region has the DNA TGCGCCAGCAGCATTGGACAGGGGGCCTACGAGCAGTACTTC. It translates to CASSIGQGAYEQYF.